The 24 T cell receptor beta chains in this list originate from one sample, sequenced in a study of blood T cell repertoires in COVID-19. The data were produced by immunoSEQ multiplex PCR, yet TCRdb's version contains in-frame clones alone and is incomplete. The sample has 300,000 to 400,000 clones; about 87% are singletons. The sample was peripheral blood. The receptor source for this set is a human donor in a cohort sampled during active COVID-19.

The V and J genes are TRBV29-1 and TRBJ1-1; D not certain. This CDR3 has 13 amino acids. Trimming pared 1 base from V and 1 base from J, leaving 7 bases between. CDR1 and CDR2 (germline): SQVTM, ANQGSEA. The CDR3 nucleotides read TGCAGCGTTGAAGCTAGCGGGAACACTGAAGCTTTCTTT. It encodes CSVEASGNTEAFF. Filled out from reference TRBV29-1 and TRBJ1-1, the complete variable domain reads SAVISQKPSRDICQRGTSLTIQCQVDSQVTMMFWYRQQPGQSLTLIATANQGSEATYESGFVIDKFPISRPNLTFSTLTVSNMSPEDSSIYLCSVEASGNTEAFFGQGTRLTVV.

This clone appeared a single time. The chain combines TRBV6-1 with TRBJ1-2; D not certain. CDR1 MNHNS and CDR2 SASEGT come from the germline V gene. This CDR3 comprises 11 residues. The germline V and J ends were trimmed by 2 bases and 7 bases, with 5 bases remaining between them. The CDR3: CASSESLGYTF. CDR3 coding DNA: TGTGCCAGCAGTGAATCTCTTGGCTACACCTTC.

The chain recombines TRBV3-1 (or the pseudogene TRBV3-2) with TRBJ1-3; 7 nucleotides line up with TRBD1. CDR3 length: 15 residues. V shed 0 bases and J 4 bases; nucleotides not matched to a gene: 3. CDR1 and CDR2 from the germline V gene are LGHDT and YNNKEL (reference sequence). The CDR3 region is CASSQEQGLGNTIYF. Here the CDR3 DNA reads TGTGCCAGCAGCCAAGAACAGGGGCTGGGAAACACCATATATTTT.

The chain couples TRBV2 to TRBJ1-1, with 12 bases matching TRBD1. Germline lookup yields CDR1 SNHLY and CDR2 FYNNEI. The V and J ends lost 6 bases and 0 bases, in that order; junction bases with no gene match: 8. This CDR3 is built from 17 residues. The CDR3 DNA sequence: TGTGCCAGCAGCTACCGGGACAGGGGGCCTTTGAACACTGAAGCTTTCTTT. Translated, it gives CASSYRDRGPLNTEAFF. The variable domain in full, completed from reference TRBV2 and TRBJ1-1, reads EPEVTQTPSHQVTQMGQEVILRCVPISNHLYFYWYRQILGQKVEFLVSFYNNEISEKSEIFDDQFSVERPDGSNFTLKIRSTKLEDSAMYFCASSYRDRGPLNTEAFFGQGTRLTVV.

The V and J genes are TRBV7-9 and TRBJ2-1; D ambiguous. V lost 4 bases to trimming and J lost 5 bases, with 18 bases between them. Germline-derived CDR1 and CDR2 are SEHNR and FQNEAQ (reference sequence). The CDR3 sequence is 16 residues long. Here the CDR3 reads CASSSYRGLKHNEQFF. The CDR3 bases are TGTGCCAGCAGCTCTTACCGAGGTCTTAAACACAATGAGCAGTTCTTC.

Here the CDR3 reads CATSDPTSGAYNEQFF. CDR3 nucleotides: TGTGCCACCAGTGACCCGACTAGCGGAGCCTACAATGAGCAGTTCTTC. The rearrangement uses TRBV24-1 and TRBJ2-1; 9 bases are shared with TRBD2. The CDR3 is 16 amino acids. Germline V gene lookup returns CDR1 KGHDR and CDR2 SFDVKD. The junction had 5 bases not matched to a gene; V was cut back by 4 bases and J by 2 bases.

This chain's CDR3 is CASSPDATPGTSEDNTQYF. CDR3 DNA sequence: TGTGCCAGCTCACCCGACGCTACCCCCGGGACTAGCGAAGACAATACGCAGTATTTT. The V and J genes are TRBV18 and TRBJ2-3; 10 bases line up with TRBD2. The V gene's germline CDR1 is KGHSH and CDR2 LQKENI. The CDR3 sequence is 19 residues long. J gave up 7 bases and V 3 bases, and 19 bases lay outside the gene matches.

The rearrangement joins TRBV2 to TRBJ1-4; D unclear. Germline V gene sequence: CDR1 SNHLY, CDR2 FYNNEI. The CDR3 totals 12 residues. Trimming left V 6 bases short and J 4 bases short, with 6 bases between. The CDR3 DNA reads TGTGCCAGCAGGCAGTTTAATGAAAAACTGTTTTTT. This sequence encodes CASRQFNEKLFF. The complete variable domain, with remaining parts taken from reference TRBV2 and TRBJ1-4, reads EPEVTQTPSHQVTQMGQEVILRCVPISNHLYFYWYRQILGQKVEFLVSFYNNEISEKSEIFDDQFSVERPDGSNFTLKIRSTKLEDSAMYFCASRQFNEKLFFGSGTQLSVL.

This clone was seen a handful of times. The chain uses TRBV24-1 and TRBJ1-2; D uncertain. CDR1 and CDR2 from the germline V gene are KGHDR and SFDVKD. Trimming removed 9 bases from V and 3 bases from J, with 7 bases in between. This CDR3 has 11 amino acids. The CDR3 bases are TGTGCCACCGGCGGCGACTATGGCTACACCTTC. Translation: CATGGDYGYTF.

The chain links TRBV9 to TRBJ2-6; D may be TRBD1 (8 bases). The CDR3 has 19 amino acids. Trimming pared 5 bases from V and 2 bases from J, leaving 23 bases between. Germline-derived CDR1 and CDR2 are SGDLS and YYNGEE. The CDR3 DNA reads as TGTGCCAGCAGTAGGGGGGGCCCAGGGGGCTCCACTGGGGCCAACGTCCTGACTTTC. This encodes CASSRGGPGGSTGANVLTF. The variable domain in full, with the rest retrieved from reference TRBV9 and TRBJ2-6, is DSGVTQTPKHLITATGQRVTLRCSPRSGDLSVYWYQQSLDQGLQFLIQYYNGEERAKGNILERFSAQQFPDLHSELNLSSLELGDSALYFCASSRGGPGGSTGANVLTFGAGSRLTVL.

The V and J genes are TRBV6-5 and TRBJ1-2; 11 positions agree with TRBD1. In germline, CDR1 is MNHEY, CDR2 SVGAGI. The CDR3 has 16 residues. The V and J ends lost 0 bases and 9 bases, in that order; junction bases with no gene match: 9. The CDR3 DNA reads as TGTGCCAGCAGTTACTCCGGACAGGGGGCAAGTAGGCGCTACACCTTC. Its translation: CASSYSGQGASRRYTF.

The gene calls are TRBV7-2 and TRBJ2-5; 13 bases agree with TRBD2. CDR1 and CDR2 from the germline V gene are SGHTA and FQGNSA. CDR3 length: 16 amino acids. Trimming cost V 1 base and J 3 bases; bases outside gene matches: 2. Here the CDR3 DNA reads TGTGCCAGCAGCTTAGTGGGGACTAGCGGGGAAGAGACCCAGTACTTC. Encoded protein: CASSLVGTSGEETQYF.

Comments on this clone: Different DNA sequences within this sample yield the same CDR3. The chain links TRBV5-4 to TRBJ2-5; D uncertain. The germline V and J ends were trimmed by 1 base and 2 bases, with 6 bases remaining between them. The CDR3 consists of 13 residues. Germline assignment: CDR1 SGHNT and CDR2 YYREEE (reference sequence). The CDR3 here is CASSLTAQETQYF. The CDR3 DNA reads as TGTGCCAGCAGCTTGACAGCTCAAGAGACCCAGTACTTC.

The CDR3 loop is CASSRMTSGYEQYF. The CDR3 DNA follows: TGTGCCAGCAGCCGAATGACTAGCGGTTACGAGCAGTACTTC. The chain combines TRBV3-1 (or the pseudogene TRBV3-2) with TRBJ2-7; 9 nucleotides align to TRBD2. Germline V gene data show CDR1 as LGHDT and CDR2 as YNNKEL (reference sequence). This CDR3 contains 14 residues. J gave up 4 bases and V 4 bases, and 5 bases lay outside the gene matches.

V and J are TRBV7-2 and TRBJ2-7; D is ambiguous. Looked up from germline, CDR1 is SGHTA and CDR2 is FQGNSA. The CDR3 is made up of 13 amino acids. Trimming stripped 0 bases from V and 0 bases from J, with 3 bases between. CDR3 nucleotides: TGTGCCAGCAGCTTAGCCGGCTCCTACGAGCAGTACTTC. It codes for CASSLAGSYEQYF. Variable domain in full (rest from reference TRBV7-2 and TRBJ2-7): GAGVSQSPSNKVTEKGKDVELRCDPISGHTALYWYRQSLGQGLEFLIYFQGNSAPDKSGLPSDRFSAERTGGSVSTLTIQRTQQEDSAVYLCASSLAGSYEQYFGPGTRLTVT.

The rearrangement links TRBV5-8 to TRBJ2-5; a weak D match, TRBD1 (6 bases). The CDR3 has 14 residues. The germline V gene encodes CDR1 SGHTS and CDR2 YDEGEE. The V and J ends lost 10 bases and 0 bases respectively, with 16 bases between them. CDR3 region: CASWGRAYQETQYF. Here the CDR3 DNA reads TGTGCCTCGTGGGGGCGGGCGTACCAAGAGACCCAGTACTTC.

The V gene is TRBV19, the J gene TRBJ1-2; 9 nucleotides line up with TRBD1. Losses at the gene ends were 4 bases for V and 7 bases for J; bases not matched to a gene: 22. Germline values: CDR1 LNHDA, CDR2 SQIVND (reference sequence). This CDR3 has 19 amino acids. In DNA form, the CDR3 reads TGTGCCAGTAGTACGGAACGACAGGGGGGCCGTCTTGGTCGCGGTGGCTACACCTTC. Amino acids: CASSTERQGGRLGRGGYTF.

This clone has just a few counts. The J gene is TRBJ1-4, the V gene TRBV11-2; D perhaps matches TRBD1 (5 bases). Trimming pared 0 bases from V and 7 bases from J, leaving 12 bases between. Germline assignment: CDR1 SGHAT and CDR2 FQNNGV. The CDR3 runs to 15 residues. The CDR3 DNA reads TGTGCCAGCAGCTTAGAGGCACAGGCCCCTGAAAAACTGTTTTTT. Its protein product is CASSLEAQAPEKLFF.

V and J are TRBV7-8 and TRBJ1-6, with D uncertain. The CDR3 totals 13 residues. Trimming pared 5 bases from V and 7 bases from J, leaving 9 bases between. Per the germline V gene, CDR1 is SGHVS and CDR2 is FQNEAQ. The CDR3 DNA reads TGTGCCAGCAGCCCCCTTCCCAATTCACCCCTCCACTTT. Translated, it gives CASSPLPNSPLHF.

V usage is TRBV30 and J usage is TRBJ1-3; D is perhaps TRBD1 (5 bases). Trimming stripped 5 bases from V and 0 bases from J, with 17 bases between. The germline V gene encodes CDR1 GTSNPN and CDR2 SVGIG (reference sequence). The CDR3 has 16 amino acids. CDR3 in amino acids: CAWGRPGGSSGNTIYF. The CDR3 DNA reads TGTGCCTGGGGCCGGCCGGGGGGGAGCTCTGGAAACACCATATATTTT.

The rearrangement uses TRBV19 and TRBJ1-1; possible D gene TRBD1, 6 bases. Trimming shortened V by 8 bases and J by 2 bases, and 12 bases separated the two germline ends. In germline, CDR1 is LNHDA, CDR2 SQIVND (reference sequence). This CDR3 contains 13 residues. Here the CDR3 reads CASRTGKNTEAFF. CDR3 sequence (DNA): TGTGCCAGTCGAACAGGGAAAAACACTGAAGCTTTCTTT.

Note on this clone: Within the sample, other DNA sequences also encode this same CDR3. This chain joins TRBV2 and TRBJ1-2, with no clear D. CDR3 length: 13 amino acids. CDR1 is SNHLY, CDR2 FYNNEI, per germline. V gave up 4 bases and J gave up 1 base, with 7 bases separating them. The CDR3 spells CASSVEGNYGYTF. The CDR3 coding sequence is TGTGCCAGCAGTGTTGAGGGTAACTATGGCTACACCTTC.

This sequence joins TRBV2 and TRBJ2-5; no firm D call. The CDR3 is 13 amino acids. CDR1 is SNHLY and CDR2 is FYNNEI in the germline V gene. Trimming removed 7 bases at V and 1 base at J, with 10 bases between. The CDR3 spells CASTEEFQETQYF. As DNA, the CDR3 is TGTGCCAGCACCGAGGAGTTCCAAGAGACCCAGTACTTC.

V gene TRBV28 combines with J gene TRBJ2-3, with a tentative D call TRBD2 (5 bases). V lost 5 bases and J lost 4, with 13 bases in between. The germline V gene encodes CDR1 MDHEN and CDR2 SYDVKM. This CDR3 spans 14 amino acids. The CDR3 is CASSPPRTPDTQYF. The CDR3 DNA reads TGTGCCAGCAGTCCCCCTAGGACTCCAGATACGCAGTATTTT.